This T cell receptor beta chain comes out of a study of blood T cell repertoires in COVID-19. As for the study in general: Samples representing acute and convalescent COVID-19 were sourced from the United States, Italy and Spain. PBMCs, B-cell-depleted T cells, or T cells provided the cDNA or gDNA that made up the material.

How the authors handled the data: For nucleated cells, counts were estimated from reference gene primer amplification. The assay was immunoSEQ multiplex PCR, and TCRdb's table has in-frame clones only and misses some. That table supplies the V and J calls and clone size; D and trimming were determined from the DNA. The sample consists of over 100,000 clones, almost 70% of them appearing once. Trimming removed 5 bases from V and 2 bases from J; junction bases left unmatched: 13. CDR3 length: 17 residues. Germline CDR1 ENHRY, CDR2 SYGVKD. The source is a woman in her sixties or seventies with acute or convalescent COVID-19. The chain combines TRBV10-3 with TRBJ2-3, with 7 positions matching TRBD1. Sequencing was performed on peripheral blood. The DNA for the CDR3 is TGTGCCATCAGTCCGTTTGTAGGACAGGAGGTCACAGATACGCAGTATTTT. Translation: CAISPFVGQEVTDTQYF.